Following are 26 T cell receptor beta chains from one sample sequenced in a study of T cell responses to AZD1222 COVID-19 vaccine. Assay: immunoSEQ multiplex PCR; the TCRdb copy retains only in-frame clones and omits some. The sample records some 100,000 clones, roughly 90% being singletons. The source was peripheral blood, collected on day 0 of MenACWY control vaccination. The receptor source for this set is an adult in good health.

The chain employs TRBV30 and TRBJ1-4; possible D gene TRBD1, 6 bases. V shed 1 base and J shed 10 bases, with 22 bases lying between them. The CDR3 contains 16 residues. Germline-derived CDR1 and CDR2 are GTSNPN and SVGIG (reference sequence). The CDR3 reads CAWSGVLGTNSGKLFF. DNA for the CDR3: TGTGCCTGGAGTGGGGTTTTGGGGACAAACAGCGGAAAACTGTTTTTT.

The chain recombines TRBV7-2 with TRBJ2-3; D ambiguous. Germline V gene lookup returns CDR1 SGHTA and CDR2 FQGNSA. The CDR3 is made up of 15 amino acids. V was shortened by 7 bases and J by 0 bases, with 14 bases between the two germline ends. CDR3 in amino acids: CASILGPTSTDTQYF. For the CDR3, the DNA is TGTGCCAGCATTCTAGGGCCGACTAGCACAGATACGCAGTATTTT.

This chain uses TRBV29-1 with TRBJ1-1; possibly TRBD1 for D (5 bases). V dropped 5 bases and J dropped 5 bases, with 15 bases sitting between them. The CDR3 runs to 13 residues. From germline, CDR1 is SQVTM and CDR2 ANQGSEA. The CDR3 DNA follows: TGCAGCGTTCGGGTGACAGCTAGGACTGAAGCTTTCTTT. Its protein is CSVRVTARTEAFF. Full variable domain (missing parts from reference TRBV29-1 and TRBJ1-1): SAVISQKPSRDICQRGTSLTIQCQVDSQVTMMFWYRQQPGQSLTLIATANQGSEATYESGFVIDKFPISRPNLTFSTLTVSNMSPEDSSIYLCSVRVTARTEAFFGQGTRLTVV.

The V gene is TRBV7-9, the J gene TRBJ1-1, with 8 positions matching TRBD1. The germline V gene has CDR1 SEHNR and CDR2 FQNEAQ (reference sequence). J was trimmed by 3 bases and V by 2 bases; bases with no gene match: 14. This CDR3 has 18 residues. The CDR3 sequence: CASSLPRTGIWADTEAFF. In DNA, the CDR3 is TGTGCCAGCAGCTTACCTCGGACAGGGATTTGGGCCGACACTGAAGCTTTCTTT.

J is TRBJ2-6 and V is TRBV7-3, with no clear D. The CDR3 runs to 15 residues. Trimming took 6 bases from V and 4 from J, leaving 13 bases between them. Germline V gene data show CDR1 as SGHTA and CDR2 as FQGTGA. CDR3 nucleotide sequence: TGTGCCAGCAGAGAAACCAACGACGGGGCCAACGTCCTGACTTTC. Translating gives CASRETNDGANVLTF.

The table lists this clone with a few counts. The chain joins TRBV12-3 or TRBV12-4 to TRBJ1-5; D gene uncertain. This CDR3 spans 13 amino acids. Trimming took off 2 bases at V and 3 bases at J, with 5 bases between the two ends. The CDR3 DNA follows: TGTGCCAGCAGTTTACAGTCCAATCAGCCCCAGCATTTT. This encodes CASSLQSNQPQHF.

The chain carries TRBV7-9 and TRBJ2-7; D is unclear. The CDR3 is made up of 16 amino acids. Trimming pared 5 bases from V and 2 bases from J, leaving 19 bases between. Germline lookup yields CDR1 SEHNR and CDR2 FQNEAQ (reference sequence). CDR3 DNA: TGTGCCAGCAGCGGCCCCCTACGTGGGAACACCTACGAGCAGTACTTC. Amino acids: CASSGPLRGNTYEQYF.

The J gene is TRBJ2-1, the V gene TRBV4-1; tentative D call: TRBD1 (6 bases). V lost 4 bases and J 7 bases, leaving 26 bases between the germline ends. The CDR3 sequence is 18 residues long. The V gene's germline CDR1 is MGHRA and CDR2 YSYEKL. The CDR3 reads CASSLLPSLTGLRNEQFF. The CDR3 DNA sequence: TGCGCCAGCAGCCTTCTACCCTCCCTCACAGGGTTGAGGAATGAGCAGTTCTTC.

The chain joins TRBV7-9 to TRBJ1-6; the D gene is possibly TRBD1 (5 bases). CDR1 is SEHNR and CDR2 is FQNEAQ in the germline V gene (reference sequence). The CDR3 sequence is 17 residues long. V shed 1 base and J shed 0 bases, with 10 bases lying between them. The CDR3 protein is CASSLVSRASYNSPLHF. The CDR3 DNA is TGTGCCAGCAGCTTAGTATCCAGGGCCTCCTATAATTCACCCCTCCACTTT.

This chain uses TRBV29-1 with TRBJ2-2; D may be TRBD1 (7 bases). V dropped 4 bases and J dropped 1 base, with 19 bases sitting between them. CDR1 is SQVTM and CDR2 is ANQGSEA in the germline V gene. The CDR3 runs 17 residues. In DNA, the CDR3 is TGCAGCGTTGTTGTTGTTGGGCGGGACAGGAACACCGGGGAGCTGTTTTTT. Encoded protein: CSVVVVGRDRNTGELFF.

This chain uses TRBV28 with TRBJ2-1, with 8 bases aligning to TRBD1. CDR3 length equals 15 residues. The J segment lost 3 bases and the V segment lost 7 bases, leaving 8 bases of the junction unmatched. CDR1 MDHEN and CDR2 SYDVKM come from the germline V gene. The CDR3, as DNA: TGTGCCAGCATCCCCGGGACAGGAAACTACAATGAGCAGTTCTTC. Its translation is CASIPGTGNYNEQFF.

V is TRBV15 and J is TRBJ2-1, with D unresolved. CDR3 size: 13 residues. The germline CDR1 and CDR2 sequences are LNHNV and YYDKDF (reference sequence). Trimming shortened V by 0 bases and J by 8 bases, and 8 bases separated the two germline ends. This chain's CDR3 is CATSRDRHYEQFF. DNA for the CDR3: TGTGCCACCAGCAGAGATCGCCATTATGAGCAGTTCTTC.

The rearrangement joins TRBV7-2 to TRBJ1-6, with 7 bases lining up with TRBD1. The germline V gene has CDR1 SGHTA and CDR2 FQGNSA. Losses at the gene ends were 1 base for V and 12 bases for J; bases not matched to a gene: 9. CDR3 size: 15 residues. The CDR3 region is CASSLGDREHGPLHF. CDR3 DNA: TGTGCCAGCAGCTTAGGCGACAGGGAACATGGACCCCTCCACTTT.

The chain employs TRBV5-6 and TRBJ1-2; TRBD1 matches 8 bases. The germline gives CDR1 SGHDT, CDR2 YYEEEE. The V and J ends lost 2 bases and 7 bases, in that order; junction bases with no gene match: 13. The CDR3 sequence is 16 residues long. DNA for the CDR3: TGTGCCAGCAGCTTTATTGGGACAGGACAGTCAAGTGGCTACACCTTC. Translation: CASSFIGTGQSSGYTF.

This rearrangement joins TRBV10-3 to TRBJ1-1; no definite D call. The V gene lost 3 bases and the J gene lost 2 bases, with 7 bases spanning the gap. The germline CDR1 and CDR2 sequences are ENHRY and SYGVKD. The CDR3 extends over 13 amino acids. CDR3 DNA: TGTGCCATCAGTGAAGGTGATAACACTGAAGCTTTCTTT. Protein: CAISEGDNTEAFF.

The V gene is TRBV2, the J gene TRBJ1-2, with 9 positions matching TRBD1. CDR1 is SNHLY and CDR2 is FYNNEI in the germline V gene. This CDR3 has 13 residues. The trim removed 6 bases at V and 6 bases at J, leaving 5 bases unmatched. CDR3 loop: CASSEQGADGYTF. The CDR3 DNA sequence: TGTGCCAGCAGCGAACAGGGGGCGGATGGCTACACCTTC.

As for this clone: At one boundary the junction diverges from the germline segment, which might be a read error. The chain joins TRBV5-1 to TRBJ2-2; D gene unclear. Germline V gene sequence: CDR1 SGHRS, CDR2 YFSETQ. This CDR3 is built from 14 residues. The CDR3 loop reads CSSSLFGNTGELFF. The CDR3, as DNA: TGCTCCAGCAGCTTGTTCGGGAACACCGGGGAGCTGTTTTTT.

The genes are TRBV9 and TRBJ1-1; 9 bases align to TRBD1. V lost 3 bases to trimming and J lost 0 bases; unmatched junction nucleotides: 6. The CDR3 consists of 16 residues. Germline CDR1 and CDR2: SGDLS and YYNGEE. The CDR3 DNA is TGTGCCAGCAGCGCACAGGGGGCTGGGATGAACACTGAAGCTTTCTTT. Protein: CASSAQGAGMNTEAFF.

The chain combines TRBV7-9 with TRBJ2-1; TRBD2 might be the D (5 bases). The CDR3 spans 14 residues. Trimming removed 3 bases at V and 3 bases at J, with 9 bases between. Germline V CDR1 and CDR2: SEHNR, FQNEAQ (reference sequence). The CDR3 DNA is TGTGCCAGCAGCTTCGAGGGCTACTACAATGAGCAGTTCTTC. Amino acid sequence: CASSFEGYYNEQFF.

The rearrangement links TRBV30 to TRBJ2-7, with 7 positions matching TRBD1. CDR3 length: 17 residues. The trim removed 1 base at V and 2 bases at J, leaving 14 bases unmatched. Per germline, CDR1 GTSNPN and CDR2 SVGIG (reference sequence). The CDR3 DNA is TGTGCCTGGAGTGCGTCATTCACAACAGGGGTCCCCTACGAGCAGTACTTC. Its translation is CAWSASFTTGVPYEQYF.

The V call is TRBV5-4, the J call TRBJ2-7; 12 bases fit TRBD1. This CDR3 comprises 14 residues. Trimming at V came to 4 bases and at J to 7 bases, leaving 6 bases not matched to a gene. Germline CDR1 and CDR2: SGHNT and YYREEE (reference sequence). CDR3 sequence: CASSQGQGAREQYF. The CDR3 DNA is TGTGCCAGCAGCCAGGGACAGGGGGCGCGAGAGCAGTACTTC. Using reference TRBV5-4 and TRBJ2-7 for the parts outside the CDR3, the full variable domain is ETGVTQSPTHLIKTRGQQVTLRCSSQSGHNTVSWYQQALGQGPQFIFQYYREEENGRGNFPPRFSGLQFPNYSSELNVNALELDDSALYLCASSQGQGAREQYFGPGTRLTVT.

The V and J genes are TRBV5-8 and TRBJ1-5; D not resolved. This CDR3 has 13 residues. Germline CDR1 is SGHTS and CDR2 is YDEGEE. Between the trimmed V and J ends, which lost 0 bases and 11 bases, there was a span of 12 bases. The CDR3 DNA sequence: TGTGCCAGCAGCTTGGTCTTAGGGCTGACCCAGCATTTT. Amino acid sequence: CASSLVLGLTQHF.

This clone was detected once. This rearrangement joins TRBV29-1 to TRBJ1-1; 11 nucleotides align to TRBD1. Losses at the gene ends were 7 bases for V and 4 bases for J; bases not matched to a gene: 5. The germline V gene encodes CDR1 SQVTM and CDR2 ANQGSEA. The CDR3 extends over 13 amino acids. The CDR3 nucleotides are TGCAGCGCAATGGGACAGGGGGTCACTGAAGCTTTCTTT. Amino acid sequence: CSAMGQGVTEAFF.

The chain links TRBV27 to TRBJ2-1, with 7 bases matching TRBD1. Looked up from germline, CDR1 is MNHEY and CDR2 is SMNVEV (reference sequence). With V trimmed by 0 bases and J by 4 bases, 12 bases remained unmatched. The CDR3 length is 18 residues. The CDR3 DNA reads as TGTGCCAGCAGTTTATCGGGGACAGTTGTTATGCAATACAATGAGCAGTTCTTC. This encodes CASSLSGTVVMQYNEQFF.

V usage is TRBV5-4 and J usage is TRBJ1-2; 9 bases align to TRBD1. This CDR3 contains 15 residues. Trimming at V came to 0 bases and at J to 4 bases, leaving 4 bases not matched to a gene. The V gene's germline CDR1 is SGHNT and CDR2 YYREEE (reference sequence). CDR3 protein: CASSLGGGQGYGYTF. The CDR3 DNA follows: TGTGCCAGCAGCTTGGGTGGGGGACAGGGCTATGGCTACACCTTC.

This clone came up once. The chain couples TRBV11-3 to TRBJ2-2, with D possibly matching TRBD1 (6 bases). CDR1 and CDR2 (germline): SGHNT, YENEEA. The CDR3 has 15 amino acids. V lost 4 bases to trimming and J lost 7 bases, with 16 bases between them. The CDR3 DNA reads TGTGCCAGCAGCTCCACTTGGGGGCCAATCGGGGAGCTGTTTTTT. This codes for CASSSTWGPIGELFF.